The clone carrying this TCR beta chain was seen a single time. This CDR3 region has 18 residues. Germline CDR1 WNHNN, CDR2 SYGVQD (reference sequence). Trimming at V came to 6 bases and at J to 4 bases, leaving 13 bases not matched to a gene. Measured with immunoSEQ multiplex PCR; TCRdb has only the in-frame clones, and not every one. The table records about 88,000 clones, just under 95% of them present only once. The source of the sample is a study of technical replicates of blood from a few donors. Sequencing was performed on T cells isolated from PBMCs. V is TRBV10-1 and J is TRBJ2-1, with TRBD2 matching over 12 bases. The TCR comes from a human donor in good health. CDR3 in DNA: TGCGCCAGCAGCTCCGGGACTAGCGGGCAACCCCATTACAATGAGCAGTTCTTC. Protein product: CASSSGTSGQPHYNEQFF.